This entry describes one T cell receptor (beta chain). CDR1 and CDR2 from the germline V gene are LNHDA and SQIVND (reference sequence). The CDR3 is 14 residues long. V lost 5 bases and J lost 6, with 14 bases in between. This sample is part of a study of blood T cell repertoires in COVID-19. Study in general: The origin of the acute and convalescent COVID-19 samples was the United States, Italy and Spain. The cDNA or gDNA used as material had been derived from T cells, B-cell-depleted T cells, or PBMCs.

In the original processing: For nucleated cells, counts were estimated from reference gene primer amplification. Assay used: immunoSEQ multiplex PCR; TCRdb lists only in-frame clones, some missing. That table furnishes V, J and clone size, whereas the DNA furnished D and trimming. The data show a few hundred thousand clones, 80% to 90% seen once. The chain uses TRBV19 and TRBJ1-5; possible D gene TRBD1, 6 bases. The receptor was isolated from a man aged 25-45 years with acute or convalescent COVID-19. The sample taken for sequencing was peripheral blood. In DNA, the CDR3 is TGTGCCAGTAGTCTACAGGGTTTTGGTCAGCCCCAGCATTTT. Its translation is CASSLQGFGQPQHF.